These T cell receptor beta chains were read from a single sample in a study of shared clonotypes between healthy human individuals. The data were produced by immunoSEQ multiplex PCR, yet TCRdb's version contains in-frame clones alone and is incomplete. The sample includes 980,000 or so clones, approximately 80% of them seen just once. The sample taken for sequencing was memory CD4+ T cells sorted from blood. The receptors shown here come from a man aged 18 to 30 in good health. Both conserved end residues are part of each CDR3. Each record gives: clone size, V gene, D gene, J gene, CDR3 protein, CDR3 DNA. A D gene is named only where the DNA matches it firmly. Expanded clones get a size class; other rows say once, few or many, or leave the size out.

>few|TRBV5-4|TRBD1|TRBJ2-3
CASSLDRTGGTDTQYF
TGTGCCAGCAGCTTGGATCGGACAGGGGGCACAGATACGCAGTATTTT
>-|TRBV14|-|TRBJ2-3
CASANLSPPDTQYF
TGTGCCAGCGCCAATCTTTCGCCCCCCGATACGCAGTATTTT
>many|TRBV27|-|TRBJ2-7
CASRLQVGSYEQYF
TGTGCCAGTAGACTCCAGGTCGGCTCCTACGAGCAGTACTTC
>-|TRBV10-3|-|TRBJ1-2
CAISESTNYGYTF
TGTGCCATCAGTGAGAGTACTAACTATGGCTACACCTTC
>-|TRBV6-1|-|TRBJ1-1
CASKSPENTEAFF
TGTGCCAGCAAATCACCGGAGAACACTGAAGCTTTCTTT
>-|TRBV11-2|-|TRBJ2-4
CATEGRYGKNIQYF
TGTGCCACCGAGGGTAGATACGGCAAAAACATTCAGTACTTC
>few|TRBV30|TRBD1|TRBJ2-7
CAWSIGQGAGEQYF
TGTGCCTGGAGTATTGGACAGGGGGCAGGCGAGCAGTACTTC
>-|TRBV30|-|TRBJ1-3
CAWTLGDTIYF
TGTGCCTGGACCCTCGGGGACACCATATATTTT
>once|TRBV5-1|-|TRBJ2-1
CASSLSSLEGNEQFF
TGCGCCAGCAGCTTGTCCAGCTTAGAAGGCAATGAGCAGTTCTTC
>-|TRBV21-1|-|TRBJ2-7
CASSKPDSYEQYF
TGTGCCAGCAGCAAACCGGACAGCTACGAGCAGTACTTC
>few|TRBV4-3|TRBD1|TRBJ1-3
CASSQGQGFTSGNTIYF
TGCGCCAGCAGCCAGGGACAGGGTTTTACCTCTGGAAACACCATATATTTT